This T cell receptor beta chain was found in a study of cytomegalovirus exposure and HLA in healthy donors. This CDR3 is 17 amino acids long. V gave up 5 bases and J gave up 0 bases; unmatched junction bases: 9. In germline, CDR1 is SGHAT, CDR2 FQDESV (reference sequence). The method was immunoSEQ multiplex PCR; TCRdb's version includes in-frame clones alone and lacks a portion of them. Among 150,000 to 200,000 clones, roughly 96% were seen once, and the ten largest hold 0.89%. This sequence joins TRBV11-1 and TRBJ1-2, with 10 bases that match TRBD1. Sequencing was carried out using PBMCs. The sequence came from a woman aged 18-30 years in good health and CMV-seronegative. CDR3 residues: CASSPGQGKSANYGYTF. For the CDR3, the DNA is TGTGCCAGCAGCCCGGGACAGGGGAAAAGTGCTAACTATGGCTACACCTTC. Full variable domain (outside the CDR3, taken from reference TRBV11-1 and TRBJ1-2): EAEVAQSPRYKITEKSQAVAFWCDPISGHATLYWYRQILGQGPELLVQFQDESVVDDSQLPKDRFSAERLKGVDSTLKIQPAELGDSAMYLCASSPGQGKSANYGYTFGSGTRLTVV.